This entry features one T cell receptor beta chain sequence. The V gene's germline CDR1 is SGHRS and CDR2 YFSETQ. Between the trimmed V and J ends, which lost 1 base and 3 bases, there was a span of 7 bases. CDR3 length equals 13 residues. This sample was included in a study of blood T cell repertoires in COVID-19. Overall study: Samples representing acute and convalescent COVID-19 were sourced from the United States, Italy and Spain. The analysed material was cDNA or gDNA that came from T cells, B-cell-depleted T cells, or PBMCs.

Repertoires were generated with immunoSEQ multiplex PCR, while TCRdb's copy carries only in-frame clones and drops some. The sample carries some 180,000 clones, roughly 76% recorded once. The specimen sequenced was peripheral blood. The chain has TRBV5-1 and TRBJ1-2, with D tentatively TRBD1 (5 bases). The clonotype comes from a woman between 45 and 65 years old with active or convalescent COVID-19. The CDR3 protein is CASSLRRDYGYTF. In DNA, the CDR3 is TGCGCCAGCAGCTTGCGCAGGGACTATGGCTACACCTTC.